These T cell receptor beta chains were read from a single sample in a study of blood T cells in healthy people across ages. One entry per CDR3 protein results from TCRdb running MiXCR on the 5' RACE reads. The sample includes around 710,000 distinct CDR3 sequences, roughly 45% of them seen just once. Sequencing was performed on blood. The origin of the receptors is a woman aged 55-70 years in good health. CDR3s include the opening cysteine and the closing phenylalanine or tryptophan. The order of the fields is clone size, V gene, D gene, J gene, CDR3 DNA, CDR3 protein. D genes are given only for firm matches. Size tells how often a clone was seen (once, few, many) or the class of an expanded clone, and some rows leave it out.

>few|TRBV20-1|-|TRBJ1-6
TGCAGTGCTACGTCCAAGGCCAGCTCCTATAATTCACCCCTCCACTTT
CSATSKASSYNSPLHF
>-|TRBV7-7|TRBD1|TRBJ2-5
TGTGCCAGCAGCTCCGGGACAGGGGGCTTACAAGAGACCCAGTACTTC
CASSSGTGGLQETQYF
>-|TRBV6-6|TRBD2|TRBJ2-1
TGTGCCAGCATCCACAGGACTAGCGACCCCTACAATGAGCAGTTCTTC
CASIHRTSDPYNEQFF
>-|TRBV6-7|-|TRBJ2-1
TGTGCCAGCAGGCCAATGGGGGGCAATGAGCAGTTCTTC
CASRPMGGNEQFF
>few|TRBV6-2/TRBV6-3|TRBD1|TRBJ2-7
TGTGCCAGCAGTTACTCACCAGCTGGGACAGCCTACGAGCAGTACTTC
CASSYSPAGTAYEQYF
>-|TRBV11-3|-|TRBJ2-1
TGTGCCAGCAGCCGAGGAAGGGAGCAGTTCTTC
CASSRGREQFF
>few|TRBV2|-|TRBJ1-6
TGTGCCAGCAGTGAAGGTCAAGACAAATCTCGTAATTCACCCCTCCACTTT
CASSEGQDKSRNSPLHF
>once|TRBV2|-|TRBJ2-3
TGTGCCAGCAGTGGGGGGGGCCCAAGTGGGAAGGGGACAGATACGCAGTATTTT
CASSGGGPSGKGTDTQYF
>-|TRBV6-2/TRBV6-3|-|TRBJ2-3
TGTGCCAGCAGTTTCCGGGCTCGGAGCACAGATACGCAGTATTTT
CASSFRARSTDTQYF
>-|TRBV24-1|-|TRBJ2-2
TGTGCCACCAGTGATTTGCGACAGTCGAACACCGGGGAGCTGTTTTTT
CATSDLRQSNTGELFF
>-|TRBV7-8|-|TRBJ2-7
TGTGCCAGCAGCTTAGCTCAGTTGGAGTACGAGCAGTACTTC
CASSLAQLEYEQYF
>-|TRBV7-2|-|TRBJ2-7
TGTGCCAGCAGCCCGCAGCAGGCCTACGAGCAGTACTTC
CASSPQQAYEQYF
>-|TRBV12-3/TRBV12-4|TRBD1|TRBJ1-4
TGTGCCAGCAGTCTCGAGACAGGGGGTGAAAAACTGCTTTTT
CASSLETGGEKLLF
>-|TRBV4-3|-|TRBJ2-1
TGCGCCAGCAGCCAGGAAGCGAGACCCTACAATGAGCAGTTCTTC
CASSQEARPYNEQFF
>few|TRBV12-5|TRBD2|TRBJ2-1
TGTGCTAGTGGTTTGGCTAGCGGGGTAAATGAGCAGTTCTTC
CASGLASGVNEQFF
>few|TRBV29-1|TRBD2|TRBJ2-1
TGCAGCGTTGAGGGGGGACTAGCTTTTGAGCAGTTCTTC
CSVEGGLAFEQFF
>few|TRBV10-3|TRBD2|TRBJ2-5
TGTGCCATCAGCCCGGAACTAGGGACCGGGGGGGCCCAGTACTTC
CAISPELGTGGAQYF
>few|TRBV5-4|TRBD1|TRBJ2-5
TGTGCCAGCAGGTTCGACAGGGGGCGGACGGAGACCCAGTACTTC
CASRFDRGRTETQYF
>many|TRBV10-3|-|TRBJ1-2
TGTGCCATCAGTGCTCGGACAATTATCTATGGCTACACCTTC
CAISARTIIYGYTF
>-|TRBV20-1|-|TRBJ2-1
TGCAGTGCTAGAAGGTCAGGGACCCTTGGGAATGAGCAGTTCTTC
CSARRSGTLGNEQFF
>few|TRBV28|-|TRBJ1-2
TGTGCCAGCAGCCCAGGGACCAGTGGCTACACCTTC
CASSPGTSGYTF
>-|TRBV7-9|-|TRBJ1-2
TGTGCCAGCAGCTTTGGGACCAACCCCCATGGCTACACCTTC
CASSFGTNPHGYTF
>-|TRBV19|-|TRBJ1-1
TGTGCCAGTAGTATTCCTGGGCCGCGAGAAGCTTTCTTT
CASSIPGPREAFF
>-|TRBV3-1|TRBD2|TRBJ2-1
TGTGCCAGCAGCCCGGGACTAGAAGGTGAGCAGTTCTTC
CASSPGLEGEQFF
>-|TRBV7-8|-|TRBJ2-7
TGTGCCAGCAGCTTAGTCACAGGAACCTCCTACGAGCAGTACTTC
CASSLVTGTSYEQYF
>-|TRBV20-1|-|TRBJ2-7
TGCAGTGCTGGTGACACGGCCGGGGTGGACGAGCAGTACTTC
CSAGDTAGVDEQYF
>-|TRBV29-1|-|TRBJ2-7
TGCAGCGTTGGGAGGGGCCACGAGCAGTACTTC
CSVGRGHEQYF